This is a list of T cell receptor beta chains from one sample in a study of T cells in Graves' hyperthyroidism and ophthalmopathy. TCRdb re-derived calls from the multiplex PCR reads in MiXCR, one entry per CDR3 protein. There are about 300,000 distinct CDR3 sequences in the sample; about 15% occur only once, and around a third lies in the top ten. Material: blood. The receptors originated from a man aged 30-40 years with Graves' hyperthyroidism. Both conserved end residues are part of each CDR3.

j_gene,v_gene,len,CDR3aa
TRBJ1-5,TRBV30,13,CAWSRGSGQPQHF
TRBJ2-7,TRBV6-1,13,CASSWAPSYEQYF
TRBJ1-2,TRBV9,17,CASSVATGGNQFYGYTF
TRBJ1-5,TRBV28,14,CASSLRALVQPQHF
TRBJ2-1,TRBV7-9,13,CASSSGSGNEQFF
TRBJ2-5,TRBV20-1,12,CSARREGKTQYF
TRBJ1-2,TRBV7-2,14,CASSFLGRGNGYTF
TRBJ1-1,TRBV5-8,15,CASSLRGAGITEAFF
TRBJ2-3,TRBV7-9,14,CASSLGERETTQYF
TRBJ2-5,TRBV28,14,CASSPPGGGETQYF
TRBJ2-7,TRBV28,17,CASSYLPGFRDSYEQYF
TRBJ2-1,TRBV3-1,16,CASSLRTGGAGDEQFF
TRBJ1-1,TRBV27,14,CASSLGGVYTEAFF
TRBJ1-1,TRBV19,12,CASTTELSEAFF
TRBJ2-7,TRBV10-3,13,CAISDGLAQEQYF
TRBJ1-1,TRBV20-1,17,CSAIIAGAMGGYTEAFF
TRBJ2-5,TRBV7-2,14,CASSLVSVQETQYF
TRBJ2-3,TRBV3-1,13,CAAGETSTDTQYF
TRBJ2-7,TRBV9,16,CASSVTPWGGGYEQYF
TRBJ2-7,TRBV20-1,14,CSARGTSGSHEQYF
TRBJ1-5,TRBV19,13,CASSSDRSQPQHF
TRBJ2-7,TRBV12-3/TRBV12-4,14,CASSFYSFMDEQYF
TRBJ2-3,TRBV7-2,16,CASSLILAGRGDTQYF
TRBJ2-2,TRBV2,14,CASSDDPNTGELFF
TRBJ2-1,TRBV7-2,15,CASSFSGRAYNEQFF
TRBJ2-7,TRBV29-1,12,CSGGTGVYEQYF
TRBJ1-6,TRBV30,15,CAWSVYGFRGSPLHF
TRBJ2-2,TRBV9,17,CASSVARQGAGTGELFF
TRBJ2-5,TRBV20-1,14,CSAIQGLAKETQYF
TRBJ2-7,TRBV27,13,CASRPGQFYEQYF
TRBJ2-7,TRBV6-2/TRBV6-3,13,CARTSGRTHEQYF
TRBJ2-2,TRBV5-6,15,CASSKGQVAGGELFF
TRBJ2-7,TRBV3-1,15,CASSQVGGVLGEQYF
TRBJ2-1,TRBV28,13,CASSLVQNNEQFF
TRBJ2-7,TRBV5-1,16,CASSLETSGSRYEQYF
TRBJ2-1,TRBV7-2,18,CASSSERLAGGFDNEQFF
TRBJ2-2,TRBV2,17,CAHTARDSAGDRGELFF
TRBJ2-7,TRBV11-2,16,CASSLDSLDFIYEQYF
TRBJ1-1,TRBV12-3/TRBV12-4,12,CASSSIRSSAFF
TRBJ2-1,TRBV11-3,21,CASSFYICSATTSGSYNEQFF
TRBJ1-1,TRBV10-2,11,CASSPGSEAFF
TRBJ2-1,TRBV19,15,CASSIGRGRGNEQFF
TRBJ2-1,TRBV7-3,15,CASSRAGDSYNEQFF
TRBJ2-5,TRBV29-1,14,CSVVGGAFLETQYF
TRBJ2-3,TRBV10-3,17,CAISAWTGTDSTDTQYF
TRBJ1-2,TRBV7-9,14,CASSRDLQNYGYTF